This record concerns one T cell receptor (beta chain) sequence. Antigen specificity is unknown. These data belong to a study of OX40 agonist ivuxolimab in advanced cancers. The CDR3 spans 19 residues. J was trimmed by 5 bases and V by 7 bases; bases with no gene match: 22. Germline CDR1 and CDR2: SGHDT and YYEEEE. Systemic immunosuppression or a history of autoimmune disease excluded patients. On cycle 4 day 1 and cycle 7 day 1, as well as at baseline, blood was sampled. Whole-study findings and limits: Circulating CD4+ and CD8+ T cells showed clonal expansion by week 6 at 0.1 to 3.0 mg/kg.

Clones were sequenced by immunoSEQ multiplex PCR, and TCRdb holds only the in-frame ones, with some missing. This sample has about 47,000 clones, with roughly 80% found just once. This clonotype was obtained from an adult with an advanced solid tumor such as melanoma, head and neck, liver or kidney cancer. The gene calls are TRBV5-6 and TRBJ2-2; TRBD2 agrees at 8 bases. Sample: CD4+ or CD8+ T cells sorted from blood, taken in a trial of the OX40 agonist ivuxolimab. The DNA for the CDR3 is TGTGCCAGCCTCACTTCCAGGGATCGGCGGGGACTAGTTACCGGGGAGCTGTTTTTT. Amino acids: CASLTSRDRRGLVTGELFF.